Here is one T cell receptor (beta chain) with its context. Sequencing was performed with immunoSEQ multiplex PCR; in TCRdb, only in-frame clones are kept and a portion is missing. The data contain around 130,000 clones, 84% of them singletons. This entry is derived from a study of blood T cell repertoires in COVID-19. Study as a whole: The analysed material was cDNA or gDNA that came from T cells, B-cell-depleted T cells, or PBMCs.

CDR3 size: 14 residues. V shed 7 bases and J shed 8 bases, with 20 bases lying between them. Germline CDR1 reads LNHDA; CDR2 reads SQIVND (reference sequence). Seattle's cohort entered during active infection and was followed longitudinally. The sequencing input was peripheral blood. The source of this sequence is a man younger than 40 with COVID-19, enrolled during active disease. The genes are TRBV19 and TRBJ1-2; D remains ambiguous. CDR3 protein: CASTLDGGLGGYTF. The CDR3 bases are TGTGCCAGTACCCTAGACGGAGGGTTGGGAGGCTACACCTTC.